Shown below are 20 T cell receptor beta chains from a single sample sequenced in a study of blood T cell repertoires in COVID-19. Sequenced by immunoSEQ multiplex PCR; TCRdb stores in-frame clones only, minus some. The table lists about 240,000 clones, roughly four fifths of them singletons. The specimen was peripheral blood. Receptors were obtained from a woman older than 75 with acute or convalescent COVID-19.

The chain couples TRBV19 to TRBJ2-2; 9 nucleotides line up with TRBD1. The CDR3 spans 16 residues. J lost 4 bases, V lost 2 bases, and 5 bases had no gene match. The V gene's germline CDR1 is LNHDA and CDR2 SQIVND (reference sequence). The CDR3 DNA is TGTGCCAGTAGTATAAGGACAGGGGCTTCCACCGGGGAGCTGTTTTTT. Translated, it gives CASSIRTGASTGELFF. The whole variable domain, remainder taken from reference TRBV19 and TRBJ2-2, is DGGITQSPKYLFRKEGQNVTLSCEQNLNHDAMYWYRQDPGQGLRLIYYSQIVNDFQKGDIAEGYSVSREKKESFPLTVTSAQKNPTAFYLCASSIRTGASTGELFFGEGSRLTVL.

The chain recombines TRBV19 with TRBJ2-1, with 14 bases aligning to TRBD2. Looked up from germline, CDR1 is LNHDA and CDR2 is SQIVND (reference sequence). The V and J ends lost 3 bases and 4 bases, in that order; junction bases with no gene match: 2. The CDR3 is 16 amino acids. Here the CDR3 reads CASSIRLAGGYNEQFF. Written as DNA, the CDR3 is TGTGCCAGTAGTATCCGACTAGCGGGGGGGTACAATGAGCAGTTCTTC.

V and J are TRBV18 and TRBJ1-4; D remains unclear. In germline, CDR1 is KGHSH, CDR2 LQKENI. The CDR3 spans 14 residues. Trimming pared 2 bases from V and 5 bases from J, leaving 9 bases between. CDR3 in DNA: TGTGCCAGCTCACCAGTACAGAAGAATGAAAAACTGTTTTTT. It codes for CASSPVQKNEKLFF.

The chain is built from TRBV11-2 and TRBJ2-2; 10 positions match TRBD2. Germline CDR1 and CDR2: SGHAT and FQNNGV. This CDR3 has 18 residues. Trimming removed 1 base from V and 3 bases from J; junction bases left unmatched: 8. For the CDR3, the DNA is TGTGCCAGCAGCTTAGTTAGTAGCGGGGGGCCGTACACCGGGGAGCTGTTTTTT. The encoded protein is CASSLVSSGGPYTGELFF.

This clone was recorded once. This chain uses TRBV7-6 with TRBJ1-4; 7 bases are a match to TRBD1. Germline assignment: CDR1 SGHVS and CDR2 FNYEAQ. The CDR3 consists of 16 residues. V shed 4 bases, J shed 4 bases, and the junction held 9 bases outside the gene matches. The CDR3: CASSSPTGTDNEKLFF. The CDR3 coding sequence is TGTGCCAGCAGCTCCCCGACCGGGACAGATAATGAAAAACTGTTTTTT.

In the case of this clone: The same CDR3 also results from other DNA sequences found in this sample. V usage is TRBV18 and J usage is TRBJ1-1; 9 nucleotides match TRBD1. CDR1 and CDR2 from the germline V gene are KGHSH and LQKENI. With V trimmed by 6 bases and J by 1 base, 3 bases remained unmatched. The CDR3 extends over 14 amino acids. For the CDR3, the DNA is TGTGCCAGCTCTCGGACAGGGGAGAACACTGAAGCTTTCTTT. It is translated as CASSRTGENTEAFF.

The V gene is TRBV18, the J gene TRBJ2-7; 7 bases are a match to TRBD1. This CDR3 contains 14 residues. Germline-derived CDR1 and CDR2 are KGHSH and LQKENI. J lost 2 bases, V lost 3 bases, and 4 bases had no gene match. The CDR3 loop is CASSPPGQPYEQYF. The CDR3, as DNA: TGTGCCAGCTCACCGCCGGGACAGCCCTACGAGCAGTACTTC.

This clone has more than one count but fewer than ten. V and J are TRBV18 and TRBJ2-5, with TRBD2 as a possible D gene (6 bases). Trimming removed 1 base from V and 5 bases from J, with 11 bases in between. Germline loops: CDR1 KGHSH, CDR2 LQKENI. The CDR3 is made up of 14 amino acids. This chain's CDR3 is CASSPQSGGETQYF. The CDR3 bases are TGTGCCAGCTCACCACAGTCTGGGGGGGAGACCCAGTACTTC.

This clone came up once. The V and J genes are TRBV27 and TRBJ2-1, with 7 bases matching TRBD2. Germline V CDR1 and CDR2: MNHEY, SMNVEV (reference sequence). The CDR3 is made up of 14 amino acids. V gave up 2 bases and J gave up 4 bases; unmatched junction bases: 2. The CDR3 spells CASSLRRGYNEQFF. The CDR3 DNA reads TGTGCCAGCAGTTTACGGCGGGGGTACAATGAGCAGTTCTTC.

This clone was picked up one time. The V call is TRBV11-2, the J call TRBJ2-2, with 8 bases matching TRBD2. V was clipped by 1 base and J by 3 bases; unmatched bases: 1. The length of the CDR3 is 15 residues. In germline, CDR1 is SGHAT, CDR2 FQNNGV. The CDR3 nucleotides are TGTGCCAGCAGCTTAGGGACTAGCTACACCGGGGAGCTGTTTTTT. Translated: CASSLGTSYTGELFF.

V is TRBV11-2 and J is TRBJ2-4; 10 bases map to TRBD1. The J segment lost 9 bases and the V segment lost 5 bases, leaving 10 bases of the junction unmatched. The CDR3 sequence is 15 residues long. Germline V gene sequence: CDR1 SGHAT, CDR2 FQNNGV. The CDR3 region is CASSASGTGASIQYF. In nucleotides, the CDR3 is TGTGCCAGCAGCGCATCCGGGACAGGGGCCAGCATTCAGTACTTC.

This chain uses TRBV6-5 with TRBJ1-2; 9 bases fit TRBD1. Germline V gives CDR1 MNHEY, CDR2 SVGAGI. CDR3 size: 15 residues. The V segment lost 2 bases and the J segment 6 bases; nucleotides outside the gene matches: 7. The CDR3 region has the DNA TGTGCCAGCAGTTACACCGGGACAGGGACAAATGGCTACACCTTC. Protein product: CASSYTGTGTNGYTF.

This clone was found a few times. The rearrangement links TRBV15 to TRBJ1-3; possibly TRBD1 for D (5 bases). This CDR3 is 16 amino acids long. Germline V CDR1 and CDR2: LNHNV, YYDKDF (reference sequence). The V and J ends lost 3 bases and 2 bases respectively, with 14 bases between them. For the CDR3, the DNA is TGTGCCACCAGCAGCCCCCTCGGGGGGGCTGGAAACACCATATATTTT. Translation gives CATSSPLGGAGNTIYF.

DNA of the CDR3: TGTGCCAGCAGCCGGAAGGGGACAGGGGGAGAGACCCAGTACTTC. As protein: CASSRKGTGGETQYF. This sequence joins TRBV3-1 (or the pseudogene TRBV3-2) and TRBJ2-5; 11 bases fit TRBD1. Germline-derived CDR1 and CDR2 are LGHDT and YNNKEL (reference sequence). V lost 4 bases and J lost 4; bases outside the gene matches: 5. CDR3 length: 15 residues.

CDR3 coding DNA: TGTGCCAGCTCACCAGGGTTAGCAGCCCACGAGCAGTACTTC. Residues: CASSPGLAAHEQYF. The chain couples TRBV18 to TRBJ2-7; no clear D. This CDR3 has 14 amino acids. Germline loops: CDR1 KGHSH, CDR2 LQKENI. Trimming removed 2 bases at V and 5 bases at J, with 13 bases between.

The CDR3 region is CASSPPRGLFSPLHF. DNA of the CDR3: TGTGCCAGCAGCCCTCCTCGGGGGTTATTTTCACCCCTCCACTTT. This sequence joins TRBV6-6 and TRBJ1-6; D is possibly TRBD1 (5 bases). V was trimmed by 6 bases and J by 9 bases, leaving 18 bases between them. Germline CDR1 reads MNHNY; CDR2 reads SVGAGI (reference sequence). The CDR3 has 15 residues.

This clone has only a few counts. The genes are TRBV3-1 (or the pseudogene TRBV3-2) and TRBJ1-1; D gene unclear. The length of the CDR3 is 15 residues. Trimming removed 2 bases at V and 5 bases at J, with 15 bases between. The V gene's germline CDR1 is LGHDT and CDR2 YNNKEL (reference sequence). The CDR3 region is CASSQRGVRKTEAFF. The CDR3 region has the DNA TGTGCCAGCAGCCAACGTGGAGTTAGGAAGACTGAAGCTTTCTTT.

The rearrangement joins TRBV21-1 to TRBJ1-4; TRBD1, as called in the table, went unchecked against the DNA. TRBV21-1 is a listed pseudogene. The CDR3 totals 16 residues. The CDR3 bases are TGTGCCAGCAGCAAAGCCGGGGACAGTTCAAATGAAAAACTGTTTTTT. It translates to CASSKAGDSSNEKLFF.

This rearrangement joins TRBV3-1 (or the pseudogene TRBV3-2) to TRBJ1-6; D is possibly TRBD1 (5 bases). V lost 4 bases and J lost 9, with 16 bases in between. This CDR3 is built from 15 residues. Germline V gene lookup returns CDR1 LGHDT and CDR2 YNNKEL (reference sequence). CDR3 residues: CASSLGGISVSPLHF. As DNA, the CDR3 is TGTGCCAGCAGCCTCGGGGGGATATCGGTTTCACCCCTCCACTTT.

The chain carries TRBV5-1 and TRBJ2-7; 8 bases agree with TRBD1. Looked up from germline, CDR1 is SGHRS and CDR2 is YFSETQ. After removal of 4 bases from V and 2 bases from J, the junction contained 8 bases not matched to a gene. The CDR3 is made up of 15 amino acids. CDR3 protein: CASSPDRVSTYEQYF. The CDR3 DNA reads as TGCGCCAGCAGCCCGGACAGGGTTAGTACCTACGAGCAGTACTTC.